These 12 T cell receptor beta chains share one sample of origin, sequenced in a study of blood T cells in healthy people across ages. The use of a sample-barcoded 5' primer and a J-beta primer mix characterized a second PCR of about 7 to 12 cycles. TCRdb reanalysed the 5' RACE reads using MiXCR and keeps one entry per CDR3 protein. The sample holds just over 1 million distinct CDR3 sequences, 35% to 50% seen once. Material: blood. Every receptor here comes from a woman aged 60-75 years in good health.

The CDR3 sequence: CASSLRTGLPYEQYF. The CDR3 nucleotides read TGTGCCAGCAGCCTCAGGACAGGCCTTCCCTACGAGCAGTACTTC. The chain recombines TRBV7-8 with TRBJ2-7; 7 bases line up with TRBD1. V lost 5 bases and J lost 2; bases outside the gene matches: 9. Germline assignment: CDR1 SGHVS and CDR2 FQNEAQ. This CDR3 is built from 15 residues.

This clonotype was seen a handful of times. The chain uses TRBV27 and TRBJ2-7; D may correspond to TRBD1 or TRBD2 (5 bases each). Trimming removed 2 bases from V and 7 bases from J, with 12 bases in between. This CDR3 spans 13 amino acids. Germline V gene data show CDR1 as MNHEY and CDR2 as SMNVEV (reference sequence). CDR3 amino acids: CASSLGTFREQYF. Here the CDR3 DNA reads TGTGCCAGCAGTTTAGGGACCTTCCGGGAGCAGTACTTC.

The gene calls are TRBV29-1 and TRBJ1-4, with a possible D match to TRBD1 (5 bases). The CDR3 length is 13 residues. V dropped 1 base and J dropped 8 bases, with 11 bases sitting between them. Germline V CDR1 and CDR2: SQVTM, ANQGSEA. CDR3 sequence reads: CSVEGGGTEKLFF. The CDR3 bases are TGCAGCGTTGAAGGGGGCGGTACGGAAAAACTGTTTTTT.

The chain recombines TRBV6-5 with TRBJ2-3; maybe TRBD2 (7 bases). Germline V gene lookup returns CDR1 MNHEY and CDR2 SVGAGI. Deletions cut 2 bases from V and 2 bases from J, with 11 bases between. The CDR3 has 15 amino acids. DNA for the CDR3: TGTGCCAGCAGTTACGGGCGGGGGCCCACAGATACGCAGTATTTT. Translated: CASSYGRGPTDTQYF.

This clonotype was seen a handful of times. The genes are TRBV27 and TRBJ1-2; D is unclear. The germline V gene encodes CDR1 MNHEY and CDR2 SMNVEV (reference sequence). The CDR3 is 14 residues long. Trimming pared 2 bases from V and 3 bases from J, leaving 10 bases between. The CDR3 DNA reads TGTGCCAGCAGTTTAAGTCGCAGCCACTATGGCTACACCTTC. This gives the protein CASSLSRSHYGYTF.

This clonotype was observed at least ten times. The chain uses TRBV7-8 and TRBJ2-1, with 7 bases that match TRBD2. Looked up from germline, CDR1 is SGHVS and CDR2 is FQNEAQ. The CDR3 extends over 15 amino acids. V shed 5 bases, J shed 7 bases, and the junction held 11 bases outside the gene matches. CDR3 protein: CASSPTGGSWNEQFF. CDR3 in DNA: TGTGCCAGCAGCCCGACCGGCGGGAGTTGGAATGAGCAGTTCTTC.

The chain combines TRBV12-3 or TRBV12-4 with TRBJ1-2; D is perhaps TRBD1 (5 bases). CDR3 length: 15 amino acids. V lost 3 bases and J lost 5, with 16 bases in between. This CDR3 is CASSLTGGRSYGYTF. In DNA, the CDR3 is TGTGCCAGCAGTTTGACCGGGGGACGGAGTTATGGCTACACCTTC.

The rearrangement links TRBV3-1 to TRBJ2-5; 8 bases are shared with TRBD1. After removal of 4 bases from V and 2 bases from J, the junction contained 12 bases not matched to a gene. Per germline, CDR1 LGHDT and CDR2 YNNKEL (reference sequence). The CDR3 sequence is 17 residues long. The CDR3 coding sequence is TGTGCCAGCAGCCGGAGGACAGGGCAGCCCCTACAAGAGACCCAGTACTTC. It encodes CASSRRTGQPLQETQYF.

The chain combines TRBV4-2 with TRBJ2-7; D might be TRBD1 (6 bases). The CDR3 runs to 12 residues. Between the trimmed V and J ends, which lost 3 bases and 7 bases, there was a span of 10 bases. Germline V lookup: CDR1 LGHNA, CDR2 YNFKEQ. The CDR3 DNA is TGTGCCAGCAGCCACCCCGGGACAGAGCAGTACTTC. It specifies CASSHPGTEQYF.

This clonotype has just a few counts. The CDR3 protein is CSARERGSGKNIQYF. As DNA, the CDR3 is TGCAGTGCTAGAGAGCGAGGGAGTGGCAAAAACATTCAGTACTTC. The chain uses TRBV20-1 and TRBJ2-4, with D perhaps matching TRBD2 (5 bases). V was trimmed by 0 bases and J by 3 bases, leaving 12 bases between them. This CDR3 is built from 15 residues. Germline V gives CDR1 DFQATT, CDR2 SNEGSKA (reference sequence).

This clonotype was counted only a few times. The V call is TRBV6-2 or TRBV6-3, the J call TRBJ2-4, with D perhaps matching TRBD1 (6 bases). Between the trimmed V and J ends, which lost 6 bases and 0 bases, there was a span of 21 bases. Germline-derived CDR1 and CDR2 are MNHEY and SVGEGT. This CDR3 spans 18 amino acids. Here the CDR3 DNA reads TGTGCCAGCAGGGACTGGCAACAGGGCTTTTTAGCCAAAAACATTCAGTACTTC. Translation gives CASRDWQQGFLAKNIQYF.

The chain is built from TRBV6-1 and TRBJ2-7; D remains ambiguous. Germline V gene sequence: CDR1 MNHNS, CDR2 SASEGT. The CDR3 loop spans 15 amino acids. V gave up 2 bases and J gave up 1 base, with 12 bases separating them. The CDR3 loop is CASSEFDGPSYEQYF. CDR3 sequence (DNA): TGTGCCAGCAGTGAATTCGACGGACCATCCTACGAGCAGTACTTC.